The next 4 T cell receptor beta chains were all read from a single sample in a study of blood T cell repertoires in COVID-19. Sequenced by immunoSEQ multiplex PCR; TCRdb stores in-frame clones only, minus some. The table includes 250,000 or so clones, 70% to 85% detected once. Input material: PBMCs or T cells enriched from blood (not recorded which). These receptors originate from a man aged 55 to 70 who had recovered from COVID-19.

Only one count was recorded for this clone. This chain joins TRBV2 and TRBJ1-2; possibly TRBD1 for D (5 bases). Germline assignment: CDR1 SNHLY and CDR2 FYNNEI. There are 15 residues in the CDR3. Trimming took 4 bases from V and 3 from J, leaving 15 bases between them. DNA for the CDR3: TGTGCCAGCAGTGCCTCAAGCAGGGCCGACTATGGCTACACCTTC. It is translated as CASSASSRADYGYTF.

The chain is built from TRBV6-5 and TRBJ1-1; weak D call: TRBD1 (5 bases). The germline V gene encodes CDR1 MNHEY and CDR2 SVGAGI. The CDR3 is made up of 13 amino acids. Trimming removed 4 bases at V and 10 bases at J, with 16 bases between. The CDR3 bases are TGTGCCAGCAGTTCCCGGGGAGGGGAGAGAGCTTTCTTT. Residues: CASSSRGGERAFF.

The V gene is TRBV6-5, the J gene TRBJ1-6; 8 positions agree with TRBD1. V was clipped by 5 bases and J by 3 bases; unmatched bases: 3. Germline V gene lookup returns CDR1 MNHEY and CDR2 SVGAGI. This CDR3 contains 15 residues. Here the CDR3 DNA reads TGTGCCAGCAGTACAGGGACAGGCTATAATTCACCCCTCCACTTT. It encodes CASSTGTGYNSPLHF.

V is TRBV7-3 and J is TRBJ2-4; TRBD2 matches 11 bases. Germline values: CDR1 SGHTA, CDR2 FQGTGA. The junction had 4 bases not matched to a gene; V was cut back by 5 bases and J by 1 base. The CDR3 consists of 16 residues. CDR3 amino acids: CASSLSGGAAKNIQYF. The CDR3 nucleotides read TGTGCCAGCAGCCTTAGCGGGGGGGCCGCCAAAAACATTCAGTACTTC.